This T cell receptor (beta chain) emerged from a study of blood T cell repertoires in COVID-19. In the study's own analysis: Cell counts per sample came from amplifying reference gene primers. TCRdb keeps only in-frame clones here, not all; method: immunoSEQ multiplex PCR. The DNA was the basis for D and trimming; V, J and clone size are from that table. This table has about 180,000 clones, approximately 83% appearing once. The V gene's germline CDR1 is SGHRS and CDR2 YFSETQ. There are 15 residues in the CDR3. V dropped 1 base and J dropped 1 base, with 11 bases sitting between them. Sequencing input: peripheral blood. This clonotype originated in a man aged 50 to 59 with active or convalescent COVID-19. The chain carries TRBV5-1 and TRBJ1-2, with unresolved D. The CDR3 DNA sequence: TGCGCCAGCAGCTTGAGTGGAGCGGTTAACTATGGCTACACCTTC. This sequence encodes CASSLSGAVNYGYTF.